These 31 T cell receptor beta chains were all obtained from the same sample, sequenced in a study of graft-versus-host responses after intestinal transplantation. These receptors' antigens are unknown. Assay: immunoSEQ multiplex PCR; the TCRdb copy retains only in-frame clones and omits some. This sample yields 98,000 or so clones, of which less than 90% are seen a single time; about 1% belongs to the top ten. Sequenced here: unstimulated CD4+ T cells sorted from spleen or lymph node cells, sampled before intestinal transplant. The receptors stem from a human donor who received an intestinal transplant.

In DNA, the CDR3 is TGCGCCAGCAGCGTGCAGGGTCCGGGCAATGAGCAGTTCTTC. This translates into CASSVQGPGNEQFF. The chain is built from TRBV5-1 and TRBJ2-1; TRBD1 might be the D (5 bases). CDR1 and CDR2 (germline): SGHRS, YFSETQ. The CDR3 spans 14 residues. Trimming cost V 4 bases and J 6 bases, with 14 bases left between them.

The chain combines TRBV6-1 with TRBJ1-1; no definite D call. Between the trimmed V and J ends, which lost 2 bases and 5 bases, there was a span of 9 bases. Germline V CDR1 and CDR2: MNHNS, SASEGT. The CDR3 runs 13 residues. The chain's CDR3 is CASSELRNTEAFF. The CDR3 DNA reads TGTGCCAGCAGTGAACTAAGGAATACTGAAGCTTTCTTT.

The count of this clone is one. This chain links TRBV9 with TRBJ1-1, with D perhaps TRBD1 (6 bases). The V end lost 3 bases, the J end lost 6 bases, and 18 bases lay between the germline ends. Germline V gene data show CDR1 as SGDLS and CDR2 as YYNGEE. The CDR3 sequence is 15 residues long. The CDR3: CASSAVTGTIAEAFF. CDR3 in DNA: TGTGCCAGCAGCGCAGTAACCGGGACAATCGCTGAAGCTTTCTTT.

The chain combines TRBV28 with TRBJ2-7; D is unresolved. The CDR3 has 15 residues. The germline V gene has CDR1 MDHEN and CDR2 SYDVKM. Trimming removed 5 bases at V and 3 bases at J, with 17 bases between. CDR3 in DNA: TGTGCCAGCAGTGCCACGGGCCCCTGGAGCTACGAGCAGTACTTC. Its protein product is CASSATGPWSYEQYF. The complete variable domain, with remaining parts taken from reference TRBV28 and TRBJ2-7, reads DVKVTQSSRYLVKRTGEKVFLECVQDMDHENMFWYRQDPGLGLRLIYFSYDVKMKEKGDIPEGYSVSREKKERFSLILESASTNQTSMYLCASSATGPWSYEQYFGPGTRLTVT.

V and J are TRBV4-2 and TRBJ2-1; D unresolved. Trimming stripped 1 base from V and 10 bases from J, with 14 bases between. The CDR3 totals 14 residues. The germline V gene has CDR1 LGHNA and CDR2 YNFKEQ. The CDR3 protein is CASSQASVGSEQFF. DNA for the CDR3: TGTGCCAGCAGCCAAGCATCGGTTGGTAGCGAGCAGTTCTTC.

The rearrangement links TRBV29-1 to TRBJ1-5; 10 bases fit TRBD1. The CDR3 is 12 residues long. Germline V gene data show CDR1 as SQVTM and CDR2 as ANQGSEA. The J segment lost 8 bases and the V segment lost 6 bases, leaving 4 bases of the junction unmatched. In DNA form, the CDR3 reads TGCAGCGTACGGGACAGGGGAGAGCCCCAGCATTTT. This gives the protein CSVRDRGEPQHF.

This chain connects TRBV27 to TRBJ2-7; TRBD1 agrees at 7 bases. Germline CDR1 is MNHEY and CDR2 is SMNVEV (reference sequence). Trimming removed 0 bases from V and 3 bases from J; junction bases left unmatched: 11. The CDR3 covers 17 residues. Here the CDR3 DNA reads TGTGCCAGCAGTTTATCCACCCTCCGGGACAGACACTACGAGCAGTACTTC. Protein sequence: CASSLSTLRDRHYEQYF.

The chain joins TRBV19 to TRBJ1-2, with 7 positions matching TRBD1. CDR1 LNHDA and CDR2 SQIVND come from the germline V gene (reference sequence). Trimming removed 8 bases from V and 8 bases from J; junction bases left unmatched: 5. This CDR3 is 11 amino acids long. CDR3 region: CASGQDEGYTF. The CDR3 region has the DNA TGTGCCAGTGGACAGGACGAGGGCTACACCTTC.

The chain has TRBV11-2 and TRBJ2-5, with D perhaps TRBD1 (5 bases). The V gene's germline CDR1 is SGHAT and CDR2 FQNNGV. This CDR3 region has 15 residues. Trimming left V 1 base short and J 5 bases short, with 14 bases between. The CDR3 DNA is TGTGCCAGCAGCTTAGGAACAGGCCACGAGGAGACCCAGTACTTC. Amino acids: CASSLGTGHEETQYF.

The J gene is TRBJ2-6, the V gene TRBV2; unclear D gene. Germline lookup yields CDR1 SNHLY and CDR2 FYNNEI. The V and J ends lost 6 bases and 1 base respectively, with 10 bases between them. The CDR3 covers 15 residues. The DNA of the CDR3 is TGTGCCAGCAGCTCAAGGGTATCTGGGGCCAACGTCCTGACTTTC. Translation: CASSSRVSGANVLTF.

V is TRBV5-1 and J is TRBJ2-2; D not resolved. CDR1 is SGHRS, CDR2 YFSETQ, per germline. CDR3 length equals 14 residues. Deletions cut 0 bases from V and 0 bases from J, with 3 bases between. DNA of the CDR3: TGCGCCAGCAGCTTGGGCTCGAACACCGGGGAGCTGTTTTTT. It is translated as CASSLGSNTGELFF.

The chain is built from TRBV20-1 and TRBJ2-5, with D possibly matching TRBD1 (5 bases). V lost 5 bases and J lost 4, with 8 bases in between. The CDR3 spans 11 residues. CDR1 and CDR2 from the germline V gene are DFQATT and SNEGSKA (reference sequence). The CDR3 is CSALRGETQYF. The CDR3 DNA follows: TGCAGTGCTTTAAGGGGAGAGACCCAGTACTTC.

V gene TRBV5-6 combines with J gene TRBJ2-1, with D uncertain. The CDR3 runs 14 residues. The V end was cut by 0 bases, the J end by 0 bases, with 4 bases between. Germline assignment: CDR1 SGHDT and CDR2 YYEEEE. The CDR3 DNA follows: TGTGCCAGCAGCTTGGCCGGCTCCTACAATGAGCAGTTCTTC. The encoded protein is CASSLAGSYNEQFF.

The genes are TRBV9 and TRBJ2-3; D is unclear. The germline V gene encodes CDR1 SGDLS and CDR2 YYNGEE. CDR3 size: 14 residues. Trimming left V 6 bases short and J 4 bases short, with 15 bases between. CDR3 protein: CASNPIGGPDTQYF. In DNA, the CDR3 is TGTGCCAGCAACCCTATTGGTGGTCCAGATACGCAGTATTTT. Full variable domain (missing parts from reference TRBV9 and TRBJ2-3): DSGVTQTPKHLITATGQRVTLRCSPRSGDLSVYWYQQSLDQGLQFLIQYYNGEERAKGNILERFSAQQFPDLHSELNLSSLELGDSALYFCASNPIGGPDTQYFGPGTRLTVL.

The V call is TRBV10-3, the J call TRBJ2-5, with TRBD2 matching over 8 bases. TRBJ2-7 explains the end of the DNA better; the J call may be wrong. The germline gives CDR1 ENHRY, CDR2 SYGVKD. This CDR3 contains 14 residues. For the CDR3, the DNA is TGTGCCATCAGTGGCGGGACTAGATCTTACGAGCAGTACTTC. Amino acid sequence: CAISGGTRSYEQYF.

J is TRBJ1-1 and V is TRBV6-4, with D possibly being TRBD1 (5 bases). This CDR3 spans 15 amino acids. Germline lookup yields CDR1 MRHNA and CDR2 SNTAGT. Between the trimmed V and J ends, which lost 8 bases and 3 bases, there was a span of 19 bases. The CDR3 coding sequence is TGTGCCAGCCGCCCTTGGGGGGACCAACACACTGAAGCTTTCTTT. Translating it yields CASRPWGDQHTEAFF.

This chain joins TRBV11-1 and TRBJ2-3; D uncertain. The V end was cut by 4 bases, the J end by 10 bases, with 12 bases between. CDR3 length: 12 amino acids. Germline CDR1 is SGHAT and CDR2 is FQDESV (reference sequence). The CDR3 nucleotides are TGTGCCAGCAGCTCAGGAGCTCGCGCGCAGTATTTT. Encoded protein: CASSSGARAQYF.

The chain recombines TRBV28 with TRBJ1-5; 8 bases align to TRBD1. Per germline, CDR1 MDHEN and CDR2 SYDVKM. V was clipped by 4 bases and J by 4 bases; unmatched bases: 3. The CDR3 is made up of 14 amino acids. CDR3 sequence: CASSSGQGNQPQHF. CDR3 nucleotides: TGTGCCAGCAGTTCCGGACAGGGTAATCAGCCCCAGCATTTT.

The rearrangement joins TRBV30 to TRBJ1-6; 7 positions match TRBD1. The CDR3 has 14 residues. Germline CDR1 and CDR2: GTSNPN and SVGIG (reference sequence). V was clipped by 2 bases and J by 4 bases; unmatched bases: 2. The CDR3 DNA is TGTGCCTGGAGTCCGGGACAGTATAATTCACCCCTCCACTTT. Translation: CAWSPGQYNSPLHF.

Points on this clone: The germline gene is not matched at one end of the junction; a read error may be the cause. The chain joins TRBV18 to TRBJ1-6; 8 positions agree with TRBD1. Germline CDR1 reads KGHSH; CDR2 reads LQKENI. The CDR3 consists of 15 residues. The CDR3 DNA is TGTGCCAACTCACCAGGGGGCGCGTATAATTCACCCCTCCACTTT. Its protein is CANSPGGAYNSPLHF.

The rearrangement links TRBV6-6 to TRBJ1-2, with D unresolved. The length of the CDR3 is 13 residues. Germline V gives CDR1 MNHNY, CDR2 SVGAGI (reference sequence). The V gene lost 6 bases and the J gene lost 7 bases, with 15 bases spanning the gap. Here the CDR3 reads CASSPRAAGGYTF. CDR3 in DNA: TGTGCCAGCAGCCCACGGGCGGCGGGTGGCTACACCTTC.

The chain carries TRBV2 and TRBJ1-4, with D maybe TRBD1 (6 bases). The CDR3 contains 13 residues. Germline V CDR1 and CDR2: SNHLY, FYNNEI. The V end lost 8 bases, the J end lost 6 bases, and 13 bases lay between the germline ends. The CDR3 loop is CASFRQVDEKLFF. The CDR3 DNA reads TGTGCCAGCTTTCGACAGGTGGATGAAAAACTGTTTTTT.

CDR3 nucleotide sequence: TGTGCCAGCAGTTCTCCAGGGAGAAGCTCTGGAAACACCATATATTTT. This translates into CASSSPGRSSGNTIYF. The chain is built from TRBV27 and TRBJ1-3; a possible D gene is TRBD1 (5 bases). The CDR3 extends over 16 amino acids. From germline, CDR1 is MNHEY and CDR2 SMNVEV (reference sequence). V was cut by 4 bases and J by 0 bases, with 13 bases left in between.

This chain links TRBV7-2 with TRBJ1-3; D is uncertain. Trimming removed 1 base from V and 4 bases from J, with 5 bases in between. CDR3 length: 13 residues. CDR1 is SGHTA, CDR2 FQGNSA, per germline. Here the CDR3 reads CASSLGSGNTIYF. The CDR3 bases are TGTGCCAGCAGCTTAGGGTCCGGAAACACCATATATTTT.

V gene TRBV21-1 combines with J gene TRBJ2-5; TRBD1, the table's D call, was not compared with the DNA. TRBV21-1 is listed as a pseudogene. The length of the CDR3 is 16 residues. In DNA form, the CDR3 reads TGTGCCAGCAGCCAAAAGGGGGTAGCGAGGGGCGAGACCCAGTACTTC. Amino acids: CASSQKGVARGETQYF.

The rearrangement joins TRBV25-1 to TRBJ2-5; possible D gene TRBD1, 6 bases. The CDR3 runs to 14 residues. The germline V gene encodes CDR1 MGHDK and CDR2 SYGVNS. The ends were cut back, 5 bases at V and 2 bases at J, with 12 bases in the middle. The CDR3 nucleotides are TGTGCCAGCAGTCAAAGAGGGGGTCAAGAGACCCAGTACTTC. Translated, it gives CASSQRGGQETQYF.

The V gene is TRBV5-5, the J gene TRBJ2-2; 9 positions agree with TRBD1. The V segment lost 6 bases and the J segment 5 bases; nucleotides outside the gene matches: 14. The CDR3 extends over 17 amino acids. Germline loops: CDR1 SGHKS, CDR2 YYEKEE (reference sequence). CDR3 DNA: TGTGCCAGCACCTTATTCACCGGGACAGGGCGGACCGGGGAGCTGTTTTTT. It specifies CASTLFTGTGRTGELFF.

The chain recombines TRBV2 with TRBJ2-1; D is ambiguous. V was pared by 0 bases and J by 4 bases, with 7 bases between. The CDR3 totals 14 residues. Germline-derived CDR1 and CDR2 are SNHLY and FYNNEI. CDR3 loop: CASSEALGYNEQFF. In nucleotides, the CDR3 is TGTGCCAGCAGTGAAGCGCTCGGATACAATGAGCAGTTCTTC.

This clone was recorded once. This chain links TRBV10-3 with TRBJ2-3; no clear D. The ends were cut back, 9 bases at V and 3 bases at J, with 7 bases in the middle. The CDR3 is 11 residues long. Germline V lookup: CDR1 ENHRY, CDR2 SYGVKD. As DNA, the CDR3 is TGTGCCATTAGAGGTACAGATACGCAGTATTTT. This codes for CAIRGTDTQYF.

The chain has TRBV9 and TRBJ2-1; 9 bases map to TRBD2. The germline V gene encodes CDR1 SGDLS and CDR2 YYNGEE. This CDR3 is 16 amino acids long. Unmatched junction bases numbered 14, after V lost 4 bases and J lost 9 bases. CDR3 amino acids: CASSPLLGGGAGEQFF. CDR3 DNA: TGTGCCAGCAGCCCACTCTTAGGCGGGGGGGCCGGTGAGCAGTTCTTC.

The rearrangement uses TRBV6-4 and TRBJ2-2; D is perhaps TRBD2 (6 bases). The CDR3 sequence is 13 residues long. V was shortened by 4 bases and J by 5 bases, with 8 bases between the two germline ends. Looked up from germline, CDR1 is MRHNA and CDR2 is SNTAGT. This CDR3 is CASSAGVTGELFF. The CDR3 bases are TGTGCCAGCAGTGCGGGGGTGACCGGGGAGCTGTTTTTT.